The sequence of this T cell receptor beta chain was determined in a study of T cell clones after liver transplantation (dated by TCRdb to between 2018 and 2020). Study-wide context: The samples were obtained from ITN030ST, a randomized trial that attempted immunosuppression withdrawal within 2 years after liver transplantation. Donor-reactive T cell clones were identified by TCRbeta sequencing following a pre-transplant mixed lymphocyte reaction and were subsequently tracked in post-transplant blood. As an antigen-independent comparator for donor-reactive sequences, third party-reactive TCRbeta sequences were also identified from pre-transplant MLRs. Three of the eight recipients were HCV-positive; the others were transplanted for non-autoimmune, non-viral indications. No induction therapy was given to the subjects, and standard immunosuppression was administered until randomization at 12-24 months post-transplant. To count as tolerant, a recipient had to stay completely off immunosuppression for at least one year without liver enzymes climbing beyond twice the upper limit of normal. Blood samples were taken pre-transplant, pre-randomization before withdrawal, and post-randomization after full withdrawal or failed withdrawal. Of the 8 liver transplant recipients making up the studied cohort, 3 were classified as tolerant and 5 as non-tolerant. The investigation overall reported the following: Since no allograft tissue specimens were available, donor-reactive T cells may have migrated into the graft instead of being deleted. In 5 of 8 subjects, regardless of tolerance or HCV status, circulating donor-reactive CD4 TCRbeta sequences dropped significantly post-transplant. Low numbers of available donor cells limited the measurable donor-reactive repertoire in a couple of subjects. Donor-reactive sequences decreased more than third party-reactive sequences, which suggests partial antigen-specific deletion that was not related to withdrawal success. Once repertoire turnover was taken into account, donor-reactive detection showed a significant reduction for CD4 in 7 of 8 subjects and for CD8 in 8 of 8. Because of small, heterogeneous patient numbers and non-standardized post-transplant time points, the conclusions were only preliminary.

Unstimulated PBMCs, after thawing, were stained for CD3, CD4 and CD8 and then FACS-sorted into CD3+CD4+ and CD3+CD8+ populations. All 8 studied subjects were randomized to withdrawal of immunosuppression. The Qiagen DNeasy Blood and Tissue Kit was used for isolation of genomic DNA. High-throughput TCRbeta CDR3 sequencing of frozen genomic DNA was performed by immunoSEQ, including PCR amplification, mapping, bias correction and internal controls. In the source study's methods: Productive rearrangements were kept, and unique TCRbeta sequences were defined by CDR3 nucleotide sequence plus V and J gene. For a sequence to be called donor-reactive, it needed a frequency of at least 0.01% and at least 5-fold expansion in CFSE-low cells compared with unstimulated pre-transplant cells. To ensure at least 90% detection power, minimum frequency thresholds were set for each subject based on that subject's lowest-template unstimulated sample. Jensen-Shannon divergence between the top 1000 TCRbeta sequences post- versus pre-transplant served as the measure of repertoire turnover. Changes in detection of donor-reactive sequences were assessed with two-sided Fisher's exact tests. TCRdb mirrors the immuneACCESS table, restricted to in-frame sequences. Some clones are absent from its copies; in checked studies, under half trace to an unresolved V gene, and the reason for the others is unknown. That table is the source of V, J and clone size, and D and trimming were worked out from the DNA. This sample has 20,000 to 25,000 clones in its table, and roughly 74% of those were observed once. The top ten clonotypes cover 35% to 45% of the sample.

Via the germline V gene, CDR1 is MDHEN and CDR2 SYDVKM. Measured from the cysteine to the phenylalanine, the CDR3 is 17 residues long. Just CDR3 DNA is preserved here, 51 bases in frame from base 1. V was cut back by 6 bases and J by 0 bases, leaving a gap of 18 bases between them. This clone is assessed as medium-sized (0.01 to 0.1%). This clone's antigen is unknown. There are no base qualities to consult, and no much larger clone falls within one base. The chain is encoded by TRBV28 joined to TRBJ1-3; the D gene is possibly TRBD1, with 5 bases matching. This receptor was identified in a human patient who received a liver transplant. Some T cells may have been brought in with the graft after a transplant. The sample in question was CD8+ T cells from blood, obtained approximately 54 months after liver transplant. The CDR3 reads CASRPKTAPFSGNTIYF. The nucleotide sequence reads as follows: TGTGCCAGCAGGCCAAAGACAGCACCTTTCTCTGGAAACACCATATATTTT.